The rows below give T cell receptor beta chains drawn from one sample of a study of T-cell memory formation after mild COVID-19. TCRdb analysed the 5' RACE reads with MiXCR anew, one entry per CDR3 protein. This sample yields over 400,000 distinct CDR3 sequences, of which around a quarter are seen a single time; around 12% belongs to the top ten. Specimen: PBMCs or a T cell subset sorted from them (not recorded which). The receptors here all came from an adult woman who had mild COVID-19 (a few samples of this study predate the infection). Cell type and time point are not known. CDR3s include the opening cysteine and the closing phenylalanine or tryptophan. Each record gives: J gene, clone size, V gene, D gene, CDR3 DNA, CDR3 protein. D genes are given only for firm matches. Part of the rows lack a size; the others show once, few, many or a class for expanded clones.

TRBJ2-5 | . | TRBV20-1 | . | TGCAGTGCTAGAGATCTTGGGGCGGGGGAGACCCAGTACTTC | CSARDLGAGETQYF
TRBJ2-3 | . | TRBV5-1 | TRBD2 | TGCGCCAGCACAGCGGGGGGGCTCGATACGCAGTATTTT | CASTAGGLDTQYF
TRBJ1-1 | few | TRBV5-1 | . | TGCGCCAGCAGCCCTCCGGAAGCTTTCTTT | CASSPPEAFF
TRBJ2-7 | few | TRBV6-6 | . | TGTGCCAGCACCTTAGGGCCCAACTACGAGCAGTACTTC | CASTLGPNYEQYF
TRBJ2-2 | . | TRBV10-3 | . | TGTGCCATCAGTCGAGAAGCTAGCGAGACCACCGGGGAGCTGTTTTTT | CAISREASETTGELFF
TRBJ2-1 | few | TRBV12-3/TRBV12-4 | TRBD2 | TGTGCCAGCAGTCCGAAAGGGACTAGCGGGAACAACTTCAATGAGCAGTTCTTC | CASSPKGTSGNNFNEQFF
TRBJ2-7 | few | TRBV4-2 | . | TGTGCCAGCAGCCAAGCCGGGGTCTCAAATTCCTACGAGCAGTACTTC | CASSQAGVSNSYEQYF
TRBJ2-1 | few | TRBV18 | TRBD2 | TGTGCCAGCTCACCTCGACTAGCGGAGGGTGGAAATGAGCAGTTCTTC | CASSPRLAEGGNEQFF
TRBJ2-6 | . | TRBV6-5 | . | TGTGCCAGCAGTTACTCGAGGGGTTCAAACTCTGGGGCCAACGTCCTGACTTTC | CASSYSRGSNSGANVLTF
TRBJ1-6 | . | TRBV12-3/TRBV12-4 | TRBD1 | TGTGCCAGCAGTGGCACACAGGGGGGACTCTCGCGATCACCCCTCCACTTT | CASSGTQGGLSRSPLHF
TRBJ2-7 | few | TRBV12-3/TRBV12-4 | TRBD1 | TGTGCCAGCAGTGCGGACAGGGGGCTGGTTCCCTCCTACGAGCAGTACTTC | CASSADRGLVPSYEQYF
TRBJ2-1 | few | TRBV4-3 | TRBD2 | TGCGCCAGCAGCCAAGGGCGGATGGCGGGAGATGGTGAGCAGTTCTTC | CASSQGRMAGDGEQFF
TRBJ2-3 | many | TRBV6-5 | TRBD2 | TGTGCCAGCAGAGGACTAGGCTACACAGATACGCAGTATTTT | CASRGLGYTDTQYF
TRBJ2-3 | few | TRBV20-1 | TRBD2 | TGCAGTGCTAGCCCCACTAGCGCAGCTAGCACAGATACGCAGTATTTT | CSASPTSAASTDTQYF
TRBJ2-1 | . | TRBV4-1 | TRBD1 | TGCGCCAGCAGCCTTCGGACAGGGGGCGGCGATGAGCAGTTCTTC | CASSLRTGGGDEQFF
TRBJ2-1 | . | TRBV11-3 | . | TGTGCCAGCAGCTTAGGGCTAGTCAATGAGCAGTTCTTC | CASSLGLVNEQFF
TRBJ2-7 | few | TRBV9 | TRBD1 | TGTGCCAGCAGCGTAGGTCTCGGGACAGGGGGCCACGAGCAGTACTTC | CASSVGLGTGGHEQYF
TRBJ1-4 | many | TRBV12-3/TRBV12-4 | . | TGTGCCAGCAGCCTGGGGGAAAAACTGTTTTTT | CASSLGEKLFF
TRBJ2-3 | . | TRBV5-6 | TRBD2 | TGTGCCAGCAGCTACCTAGCGGGGGCGCTTAGATCCACAGATACGCAGTATTTT | CASSYLAGALRSTDTQYF
TRBJ1-2 | . | TRBV6-5 | . | TGTGCCAGCAGGGCCCCCAGGGGTTACAACTATGGCTACACCTTC | CASRAPRGYNYGYTF
TRBJ2-5 | few | TRBV12-3/TRBV12-4 | . | TGTGCCAGCAGTTTCGGGGGCCGGGGAGAGACCCAGTACTTC | CASSFGGRGETQYF
TRBJ2-7 | . | TRBV12-3/TRBV12-4 | TRBD2 | TGTGCCAGCAGTTCAGGAGCGGGAATTACCTACGAGCAGTACTTC | CASSSGAGITYEQYF
TRBJ2-5 | . | TRBV5-1 | . | TGCGCCAGCAGCTATGGGGGGAAAGAGACCCAGTACTTC | CASSYGGKETQYF
TRBJ1-1 | . | TRBV7-9 | . | TGTGCCAGCAGCCCTTCTGGCACTGAAGCTTTCTTT | CASSPSGTEAFF
TRBJ1-3 | . | TRBV7-9 | . | TGTGCCAGCAGCTTAGGACAGTCGGACCATTTT | CASSLGQSDHF
TRBJ2-5 | few | TRBV5-1 | . | TGCGCCAGCAGCTCCAAACCCTCCTATCAAGAGACCCAGTACTTC | CASSSKPSYQETQYF
TRBJ2-7 | few | TRBV5-1 | . | TGCGCCAGCAGCCTACCCGGGACGGGGAGCTCCTACGAGCAGTACTTC | CASSLPGTGSSYEQYF
TRBJ1-5 | few | TRBV12-3/TRBV12-4 | TRBD1 | TGTGCCAGCAGCTCGGACAGGGTCGTGCAGCCCCAGCATTTT | CASSSDRVVQPQHF
TRBJ2-5 | many | TRBV9 | . | TGTGCCAGCAGCGTCGATCAAGAGACCCAGTACTTC | CASSVDQETQYF
TRBJ1-2 | . | TRBV24-1 | TRBD1 | TGTGCCGCCGGGACAGAGTACTATGGCTACACCTTC | CAAGTEYYGYTF
TRBJ2-3 | few | TRBV9 | . | TGTGCCAGCGGACGGGACCAGGGGGATACGCAGTATTTT | CASGRDQGDTQYF
TRBJ2-7 | few | TRBV23-1 | TRBD1 | TGCGCCAGCAGTCAAACCCCGACAGGGATCTCCTACGAGCAGTACTTC | CASSQTPTGISYEQYF
TRBJ2-3 | . | TRBV6-4 | . | TGTGCCAGCAGTGACGGCTTGGCGGGGGCCAGCACAGATACGCAGTATTTT | CASSDGLAGASTDTQYF
TRBJ2-3 | few | TRBV7-3 | TRBD2 | TGTGCCAGCAGCTTAACGAGTAGCGGGAGTACTGATACGCAGTATTTT | CASSLTSSGSTDTQYF
TRBJ2-3 | few | TRBV7-9 | TRBD2 | TGTGCCAGCAGCTTAGGGACTAGCGAAGGGACAGATACGCAGTATTTT | CASSLGTSEGTDTQYF
TRBJ2-7 | few | TRBV3-1 | . | TGTGCCAGCAGCCAGGTGACCTACGAGCAGTACTTC | CASSQVTYEQYF
TRBJ1-1 | many | TRBV24-1 | . | TGTGCCACCAGTTCAGGAGGGCCTTACACTGAAGCTTTCTTT | CATSSGGPYTEAFF
TRBJ2-5 | . | TRBV5-1 | . | TGCGCCAGCAGCTCGGATGGACAGCAAGAGACCCAGTACTTC | CASSSDGQQETQYF
TRBJ1-3 | . | TRBV5-5 | . | TGTGCCAGCGGACAATCTGGAAACACCATATATTTT | CASGQSGNTIYF
TRBJ2-5 | few | TRBV5-1 | TRBD1 | TGCGCCAGCAGCTCCGGGACAGCGGCAGAGACCCAGTACTTC | CASSSGTAAETQYF
TRBJ2-1 | few | TRBV11-3 | . | TGTGCCAGCAGCTTACAGCAAATCGGGTACAATGAGCAGTTCTTC | CASSLQQIGYNEQFF
TRBJ1-2 | . | TRBV5-1 | . | TGCGCCAGCAGCTGGACCGGGGGACTGAGCTCCTTC | CASSWTGGLSSF